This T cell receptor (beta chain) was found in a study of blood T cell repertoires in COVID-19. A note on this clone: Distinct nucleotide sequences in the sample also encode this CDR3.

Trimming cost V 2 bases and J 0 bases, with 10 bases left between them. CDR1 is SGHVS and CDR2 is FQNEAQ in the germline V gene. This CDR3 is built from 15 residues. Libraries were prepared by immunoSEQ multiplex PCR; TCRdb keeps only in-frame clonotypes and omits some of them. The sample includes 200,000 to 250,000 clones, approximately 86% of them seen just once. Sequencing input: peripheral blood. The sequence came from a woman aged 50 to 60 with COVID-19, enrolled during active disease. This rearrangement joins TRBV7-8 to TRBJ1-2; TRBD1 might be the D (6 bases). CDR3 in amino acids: CASSLMGASNYGYTF. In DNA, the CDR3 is TGTGCCAGCAGCTTAATGGGGGCGTCTAACTATGGCTACACCTTC.